What follows are 2 T cell receptor beta chains derived from one specimen sequenced in a study of the immune and genomic landscape of osteosarcoma. The post-treatment osteosarcoma tumors were primary, local recurrence or metastasis specimens from poor-prognosis patients. Produced via immunoSEQ multiplex PCR; TCRdb's table is partial and in-frame only. This table holds fewer than 650 clones, about 70% found once. Material: osteosarcoma tumor tissue from the lung. The receptors come from a human donor with osteosarcoma.

V usage is TRBV18 and J usage is TRBJ2-3, with 7 bases matching TRBD2. The CDR3 spans 14 residues. Per the germline V gene, CDR1 is KGHSH and CDR2 is LQKENI. The J segment lost 5 bases and the V segment lost 6 bases, leaving 8 bases of the junction unmatched. The CDR3: CASSQSGVLDTQYF. For the CDR3, the DNA is TGTGCCAGCTCTCAGAGCGGGGTCCTAGATACGCAGTATTTT.

This chain uses TRBV7-2 with TRBJ2-7; 10 positions match TRBD1. Germline V CDR1 and CDR2: SGHTA, FQGNSA. This CDR3 comprises 15 residues. V shed 5 bases and J 5 bases; nucleotides not matched to a gene: 9. CDR3 nucleotide sequence: TGTGCCAGCAGCCAGGGACAGGGGATACCCCACGAGCAGTACTTC. Its translation is CASSQGQGIPHEQYF. The entire variable domain, with the rest obtained from reference TRBV7-2 and TRBJ2-7, is as follows: GAGVSQSPSNKVTEKGKDVELRCDPISGHTALYWYRQSLGQGLEFLIYFQGNSAPDKSGLPSDRFSAERTGGSVSTLTIQRTQQEDSAVYLCASSQGQGIPHEQYFGPGTRLTVT.